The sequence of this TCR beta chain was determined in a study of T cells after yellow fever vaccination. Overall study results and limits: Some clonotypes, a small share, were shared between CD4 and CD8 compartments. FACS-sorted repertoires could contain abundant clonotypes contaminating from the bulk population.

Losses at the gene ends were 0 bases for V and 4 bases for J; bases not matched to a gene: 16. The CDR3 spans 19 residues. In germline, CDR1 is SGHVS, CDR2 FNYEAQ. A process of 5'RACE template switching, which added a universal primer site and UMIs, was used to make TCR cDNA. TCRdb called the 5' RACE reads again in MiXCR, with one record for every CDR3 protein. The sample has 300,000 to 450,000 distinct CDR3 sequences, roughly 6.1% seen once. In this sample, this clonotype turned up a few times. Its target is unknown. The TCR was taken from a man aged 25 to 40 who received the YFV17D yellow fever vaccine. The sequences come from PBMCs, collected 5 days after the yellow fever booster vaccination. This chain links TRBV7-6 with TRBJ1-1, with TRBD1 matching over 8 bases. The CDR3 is CASSLAWAGQGFSGTEAFF. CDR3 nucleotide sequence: TGTGCCAGCAGCTTAGCTTGGGCAGGACAGGGCTTCTCGGGCACTGAAGCTTTCTTT.